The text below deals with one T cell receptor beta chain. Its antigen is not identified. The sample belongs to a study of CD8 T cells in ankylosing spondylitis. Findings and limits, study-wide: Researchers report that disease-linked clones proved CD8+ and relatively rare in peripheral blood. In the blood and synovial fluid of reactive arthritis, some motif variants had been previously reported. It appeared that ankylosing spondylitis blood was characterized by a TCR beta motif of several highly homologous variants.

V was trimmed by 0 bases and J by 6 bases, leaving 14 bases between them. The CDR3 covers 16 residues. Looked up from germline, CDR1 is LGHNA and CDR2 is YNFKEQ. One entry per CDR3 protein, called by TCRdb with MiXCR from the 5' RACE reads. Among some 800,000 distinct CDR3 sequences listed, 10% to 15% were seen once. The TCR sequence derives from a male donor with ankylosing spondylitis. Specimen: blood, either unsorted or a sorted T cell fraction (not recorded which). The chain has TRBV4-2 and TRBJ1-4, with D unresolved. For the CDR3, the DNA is TGTGCCAGCAGCCAAGATTACGACGGTCGAGATGAAAAACTGTTTTTT. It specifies CASSQDYDGRDEKLFF.